Each of the 26 T cell receptor beta chains below was sequenced from the same sample in a study of shared T cell receptors in the human thymus. Profiling relied on immunoSEQ multiplex PCR, and the TCRdb table lists in-frame clones only, not all of them. The table includes hundreds of thousands of clones, roughly 90% detected once. This sample also appeared in a second study, on human thymus T cells.

The sequenced material came from thymocytes. These receptors all come from a boy under three years old with a congenital heart defect.

The chain couples TRBV10-3 to TRBJ1-2; 9 bases match TRBD1. The length of the CDR3 is 13 residues. The germline gives CDR1 ENHRY, CDR2 SYGVKD. Unmatched junction bases numbered 5, after V lost 6 bases and J lost 6 bases. CDR3 amino acids: CAISKTGGDGYTF. For the CDR3, the DNA is TGTGCCATCAGCAAAACAGGGGGCGATGGCTACACCTTC.

The chain links TRBV28 to TRBJ2-7, with TRBD2 matching over 9 bases. In germline, CDR1 is MDHEN, CDR2 SYDVKM. The CDR3 covers 15 residues. V lost 4 bases, J lost 5 bases, and 9 bases stayed unmatched. This chain's CDR3 is CASSSYSGRFDEQYF. The CDR3 DNA sequence: TGTGCCAGCAGTTCATACAGCGGGAGGTTCGACGAGCAGTACTTC.

This chain connects TRBV6-1 to TRBJ2-5, with TRBD2 identical over 8 bases. The J call may be in error: the DNA end matches TRBJ2-7 better. Germline CDR1 and CDR2: MNHNS and SASEGT. This CDR3 has 16 residues. This chain's CDR3 is CASSALGSGSIHEQYF. The CDR3 coding sequence is TGTGCCAGCAGTGCCCTTGGGAGCGGGAGTATCCACGAGCAGTACTTC.

This sequence joins TRBV7-9 and TRBJ2-5; 10 nucleotides align to TRBD2. This CDR3 contains 16 residues. V was clipped by 4 bases and J by 1 base; unmatched bases: 6. Germline CDR1 and CDR2: SEHNR and FQNEAQ (reference sequence). The CDR3 loop is CASSSRLAGVQETQYF. CDR3 DNA sequence: TGTGCCAGCAGCTCTAGGCTAGCGGGGGTCCAAGAGACCCAGTACTTC.

The genes are TRBV28 and TRBJ2-1, with 10 bases aligning to TRBD2. CDR3 length: 17 residues. CDR1 and CDR2 from the germline V gene are MDHEN and SYDVKM. Unmatched junction bases numbered 11, after V lost 7 bases and J lost 2 bases. In nucleotides, the CDR3 is TGTGCCAGCACTTCGGCTAGCGGGAGACTCCCCTACAATGAGCAGTTCTTC. It is translated as CASTSASGRLPYNEQFF.

The chain uses TRBV30 and TRBJ2-3; 9 bases agree with TRBD2. The CDR3 length is 19 residues. V shed 2 bases, J shed 0 bases, and the junction held 15 bases outside the gene matches. CDR1 is GTSNPN, CDR2 SVGIG, per germline (reference sequence). This CDR3 is CAWSFEGSGRRASTDTQYF. CDR3 DNA: TGTGCCTGGAGTTTTGAGGGGAGCGGGAGGAGAGCTAGCACAGATACGCAGTATTTT.

The V call is TRBV5-8, the J call TRBJ1-5, with 7 bases aligning to TRBD1. CDR3 length: 15 amino acids. Trimming took 3 bases from V and 4 from J; bases not matched to a gene: 7. Germline V gene sequence: CDR1 SGHTS, CDR2 YDEGEE. The CDR3 loop reads CASSWQGQPNQPQHF. The DNA for the CDR3 is TGTGCCAGCAGCTGGCAGGGACAGCCAAATCAGCCCCAGCATTTT. Full variable domain (outside the CDR3, taken from reference TRBV5-8 and TRBJ1-5): EAGVTQSPTHLIKTRGQQATLRCSPISGHTSVYWYQQALGLGLQFLLWYDEGEERNRGNFPPRFSGRQFPNYSSELNVNALELEDSALYLCASSWQGQPNQPQHFGDGTRLSIL.

The rearrangement uses TRBV19 and TRBJ2-1; TRBD1 might be the D (6 bases). The V gene's germline CDR1 is LNHDA and CDR2 SQIVND (reference sequence). V gave up 3 bases and J gave up 7 bases, with 16 bases separating them. CDR3 size: 15 residues. As DNA, the CDR3 is TGTGCCAGTAGTATCACCGGACAGCTCTCGAATGAGCAGTTCTTC. Its protein product is CASSITGQLSNEQFF. Supplemented by reference TRBV19 and TRBJ2-1, the full variable domain reads DGGITQSPKYLFRKEGQNVTLSCEQNLNHDAMYWYRQDPGQGLRLIYYSQIVNDFQKGDIAEGYSVSREKKESFPLTVTSAQKNPTAFYLCASSITGQLSNEQFFGPGTRLTVL.

The rearrangement links TRBV4-1 to TRBJ2-7; D gene ambiguous. Trimming removed 4 bases from V and 0 bases from J, with 10 bases in between. The CDR3 runs to 14 residues. Looked up from germline, CDR1 is MGHRA and CDR2 is YSYEKL. The CDR3 reads CASSPRHFSYEQYF. The DNA of the CDR3 is TGCGCCAGCAGCCCCCGACACTTCTCCTACGAGCAGTACTTC.

This chain links TRBV4-3 with TRBJ2-5; possibly TRBD2 for D (7 bases). The V end was cut by 1 base, the J end by 4 bases, with 13 bases between. Germline V gives CDR1 LGHNA, CDR2 YSLEER. This CDR3 spans 15 amino acids. The CDR3: CASSQGPGEGETQYF. As DNA, the CDR3 is TGCGCCAGCAGCCAAGGACCAGGGGAGGGAGAGACCCAGTACTTC.

This chain uses TRBV12-5 with TRBJ2-7; 7 nucleotides line up with TRBD2. CDR3 length equals 16 residues. J was trimmed by 4 bases and V by 6 bases; bases with no gene match: 15. CDR1 and CDR2 (germline): LGHNT, FRNRAP. CDR3 residues: CASGAPGGVGPYEQYF. The CDR3 bases are TGTGCTAGTGGCGCTCCGGGGGGAGTTGGTCCATACGAGCAGTACTTC.

This chain uses TRBV19 with TRBJ1-2; 7 nucleotides match TRBD1. The CDR3 loop spans 15 amino acids. Germline CDR1 is LNHDA and CDR2 is SQIVND (reference sequence). The trim removed 8 bases at V and 5 bases at J, leaving 14 bases unmatched. The CDR3 sequence: CASFSPGTGVYGYTF. In DNA, the CDR3 is TGTGCCAGTTTTTCGCCGGGAACAGGGGTTTATGGCTACACCTTC.

The chain joins TRBV7-6 to TRBJ2-5, with a weak D call TRBD1 (5 bases). The germline CDR1 and CDR2 sequences are SGHVS and FNYEAQ. This CDR3 contains 14 residues. Trimming removed 1 base from V and 3 bases from J, with 9 bases in between. CDR3 sequence reads: CASSLEGKKETQYF. CDR3 DNA: TGTGCCAGCAGCTTAGAGGGGAAAAAAGAGACCCAGTACTTC. Filled out from reference TRBV7-6 and TRBJ2-5, the complete variable domain reads GAGVSQSPRYKVTKRGQDVALRCDPISGHVSLYWYRQALGQGPEFLTYFNYEAQQDKSGLPNDRFSAERPEGSISTLTIQRTEQRDSAMYRCASSLEGKKETQYFGPGTRLLVL.

The J gene is TRBJ2-2, the V gene TRBV5-5; the D gene is possibly TRBD2 (6 bases). This CDR3 has 19 residues. Trimming removed 7 bases from V and 6 bases from J, with 31 bases in between. Germline values: CDR1 SGHKS, CDR2 YYEKEE (reference sequence). The CDR3 DNA reads as TGTGCCAGCGACCTGGATGGAATAGCGGACACAAATAACCCCGGGGAGCTGTTTTTT. Residues: CASDLDGIADTNNPGELFF.

The CDR3 reads CASSFDRTYGYTF. CDR3 DNA: TGTGCCAGCAGCTTTGACAGGACCTATGGCTACACCTTC. The genes are TRBV5-4 and TRBJ1-2; maybe TRBD1 (6 bases). This CDR3 contains 13 residues. V was cut by 2 bases and J by 4 bases, with 9 bases left in between. Germline V gives CDR1 SGHNT, CDR2 YYREEE (reference sequence).

The V gene is TRBV14, the J gene TRBJ2-1; no clear D gene. V lost 2 bases and J lost 7, with 12 bases in between. The CDR3 contains 14 residues. Germline V gene lookup returns CDR1 SGHDN and CDR2 FVKESK. The CDR3 region has the DNA TGTGCCAGCAGCCAACGTCTTTTCGGGAATGAGCAGTTCTTC. It translates to CASSQRLFGNEQFF.

In its sample, this clone was seen once. The V and J genes are TRBV10-3 and TRBJ1-5; 8 bases are shared with TRBD1. Germline V gene lookup returns CDR1 ENHRY and CDR2 SYGVKD. CDR3 length: 17 amino acids. Trimming at V came to 4 bases and at J to 3 bases, leaving 11 bases not matched to a gene. This CDR3 is CAISAVPGTGNNQPQHF. DNA of the CDR3: TGTGCCATCAGTGCGGTCCCCGGGACAGGAAACAATCAGCCCCAGCATTTT.

DNA for the CDR3: TGTGCCAACACAGGGGCGGAGGATCAGCCCCAGCATTTT. Translating gives CANTGAEDQPQHF. This rearrangement joins TRBV21-1 to TRBJ1-5; the D segment call TRBD1 is taken from the table without a DNA check. TRBV21-1 is labeled a pseudogene. CDR3 size: 13 residues.

V and J are TRBV28 and TRBJ1-2, with 8 bases fitting TRBD1. V lost 3 bases to trimming and J lost 2 bases; unmatched junction nucleotides: 5. CDR1 and CDR2 (germline): MDHEN, SYDVKM. The CDR3 length is 15 residues. CDR3 sequence reads: CASSFIGQGNYGYTF. In DNA, the CDR3 is TGTGCCAGCAGTTTCATAGGACAGGGCAACTATGGCTACACCTTC.

The V gene is TRBV11-2, the J gene TRBJ2-7, with TRBD2 matching 9 bases. The germline CDR1 and CDR2 sequences are SGHAT and FQNNGV. V was pared by 5 bases and J by 7 bases, with 3 bases of the junction left unmatched. The CDR3 consists of 12 residues. CDR3 sequence: CASSASGIEQYF. CDR3 nucleotide sequence: TGTGCCAGCAGCGCTAGCGGGATTGAGCAGTACTTC.

This sequence joins TRBV4-3 and TRBJ2-1, with TRBD2 matching 8 bases. CDR1 LGHNA and CDR2 YSLEER come from the germline V gene. This CDR3 comprises 17 residues. V was clipped by 2 bases and J by 9 bases; unmatched bases: 15. The chain's CDR3 is CASSQPPGAGAGGEQFF. The CDR3 DNA reads TGCGCCAGCAGCCAACCCCCGGGAGCGGGAGCAGGTGGTGAGCAGTTCTTC.

The rearrangement links TRBV27 to TRBJ2-1, with 7 nucleotides matching TRBD2. The CDR3 runs to 14 residues. The J segment lost 6 bases and the V segment lost 8 bases, leaving 10 bases of the junction unmatched. The V gene's germline CDR1 is MNHEY and CDR2 SMNVEV (reference sequence). The CDR3 sequence: CASSTGGRGNEQFF. CDR3 nucleotides: TGTGCCAGCTCCACAGGAGGGAGGGGCAATGAGCAGTTCTTC.

The J gene is TRBJ2-3, the V gene TRBV29-1; the match to TRBD2 covers 15 bases. This CDR3 comprises 18 residues. V was clipped by 6 bases and J by 2 bases; unmatched bases: 12. Germline V gene sequence: CDR1 SQVTM, CDR2 ANQGSEA. In DNA, the CDR3 is TGCAGCGTCGCACAGACGGGACTAGCGGGAGGAGACACAGATACGCAGTATTTT. Protein sequence: CSVAQTGLAGGDTDTQYF.

This clone showed up just a few times. The V gene is TRBV5-6, the J gene TRBJ2-7; possibly TRBD1 for D (6 bases). This CDR3 is 14 amino acids long. Looked up from germline, CDR1 is SGHDT and CDR2 is YYEEEE. The V and J ends lost 0 bases and 2 bases respectively, with 9 bases between them. CDR3: CASSLGTAPYEQYF. CDR3 coding DNA: TGTGCCAGCAGCTTGGGGACAGCCCCCTACGAGCAGTACTTC.

This clone was counted only a few times. The chain has TRBV7-9 and TRBJ2-1, with 7 nucleotides matching TRBD2. V was clipped by 4 bases and J by 3 bases; unmatched bases: 9. The CDR3 loop spans 16 amino acids. Germline loops: CDR1 SEHNR, CDR2 FQNEAQ (reference sequence). Here the CDR3 reads CASSSRAGVGYNEQFF. The CDR3, as DNA: TGTGCCAGCAGCTCCAGGGCGGGAGTCGGCTACAATGAGCAGTTCTTC.

The chain couples TRBV9 to TRBJ2-1; 9 bases align to TRBD2. CDR3 length: 15 residues. CDR1 and CDR2 from the germline V gene are SGDLS and YYNGEE. The J segment lost 4 bases and the V segment lost 0 bases, leaving 2 bases of the junction unmatched. CDR3 coding DNA: TGTGCCAGCAGCGTAGGGCGGGAGGGTTACAATGAGCAGTTCTTC. Its protein product is CASSVGREGYNEQFF. The full variable domain, with the rest looked up from reference TRBV9 and TRBJ2-1, is DSGVTQTPKHLITATGQRVTLRCSPRSGDLSVYWYQQSLDQGLQFLIQYYNGEERAKGNILERFSAQQFPDLHSELNLSSLELGDSALYFCASSVGREGYNEQFFGPGTRLTVL.